This T cell receptor (beta chain) is drawn from a study of sequential checkpoint blockade in melanoma. Study results and caveats: PD-L1 staining and CD8+ counts, not mutational load, tracked tumor T-cell clonality.

Repertoires were generated with immunoSEQ multiplex PCR, while TCRdb's copy carries only in-frame clones and drops some. The sample includes 6,500 to 10,000 clones, around 22% of them seen just once. Note on this clone: As yet, its antigen is unknown.

Treatment: randomized to nivolumab then ipilimumab (arm A) or the reverse (arm B). V lost 10 bases to trimming and J lost 3 bases, with 16 bases between them. CDR3 size: 14 residues. Germline lookup yields CDR1 MNHGY and CDR2 SAAAGT. The TCR was taken from a human donor with melanoma. The material was tumor tissue (inferred from file names), obtained from a patient given nivolumab and ipilimumab in sequence. The J gene is TRBJ1-5, the V gene TRBV6-8; a weak D match, TRBD1 (5 bases). The CDR3 protein is CAISPEGSNQPQHF. As DNA, the CDR3 is TGTGCCATCAGCCCGGAGGGGTCCAATCAGCCCCAGCATTTT.